This T cell receptor beta chain was identified during a study of blood T cell repertoires in COVID-19. Overall study: Samples came from the United States, Italy and Spain, spanning acute and convalescent COVID-19. The cDNA or gDNA used as material had been derived from T cells, B-cell-depleted T cells, or PBMCs.

Authors' data handling: Amplification of reference gene primers provided the estimated nucleated cell counts. TCRdb's copy holds only in-frame clones and misses some; the assay was immunoSEQ multiplex PCR. The V and J calls and clone size are taken from that table; D and trimming were inferred from the DNA. The sample has around 200,000 clones; 87% are singletons. Trimming took 2 bases from V and 4 from J; bases not matched to a gene: 14. Germline V gives CDR1 MNHEY, CDR2 SVGEGT. The CDR3 loop spans 18 amino acids. The sequenced material came from peripheral blood. The chain joins TRBV6-2 or TRBV6-3 to TRBJ2-1, with 7 bases aligning to TRBD2. The sequence came from a young woman who had recovered from COVID-19. The CDR3 nucleotides read TGTGCCAGCAGTTACGAGGGTGGGAGGGCCCTCGAGTACAATGAGCAGTTCTTC. Translating it yields CASSYEGGRALEYNEQFF.